These 18 T cell receptor beta chains were all obtained from the same sample, sequenced in a study of STAT5B mutations in CD4+ large granular lymphocyte leukemia. Sequencing used immunoSEQ multiplex PCR; TCRdb keeps in-frame clones, though not all of them. The table has over 30,000 clones, over 65% seen once. Sequenced sample: CD4+ T cells from blood buffy coats. The source is a human donor in good health.

This clone was seen only once. The rearrangement joins TRBV2 to TRBJ2-7, with 7 bases aligning to TRBD1. Looked up from germline, CDR1 is SNHLY and CDR2 is FYNNEI. V was clipped by 6 bases and J by 3 bases; unmatched bases: 11. This CDR3 spans 15 amino acids. The CDR3 DNA is TGTGCCAGCAGACTCAGGACAGGTGACGACTACGAGCAGTACTTC. Translation: CASRLRTGDDYEQYF.

The chain employs TRBV6-1 and TRBJ2-5; 8 bases align to TRBD2. The V gene's germline CDR1 is MNHNS and CDR2 SASEGT. The CDR3 sequence is 15 residues long. Unmatched junction bases numbered 11, after V lost 6 bases and J lost 5 bases. The DNA of the CDR3 is TGTGCCAGCAGCACCGTGCCCGGGGGGGTCGAGACCCAGTACTTC. Translated, it gives CASSTVPGGVETQYF.

This chain joins TRBV28 and TRBJ2-1, with unresolved D. The germline V gene encodes CDR1 MDHEN and CDR2 SYDVKM. The CDR3 covers 13 residues. V lost 7 bases, J lost 0 bases, and 7 bases lay in between. CDR3 DNA sequence: TGTGCCAGCACGGATCACTCCTACAATGAGCAGTTCTTC. Encoded protein: CASTDHSYNEQFF.

The chain carries TRBV5-1 and TRBJ2-4, with TRBD1 matching 7 bases. This CDR3 spans 16 amino acids. V gave up 3 bases and J gave up 1 base; unmatched junction bases: 7. Germline lookup yields CDR1 SGHRS and CDR2 YFSETQ. CDR3 bases: TGCGCCAGCAGCTACCCACAGGGGACGGCCAAAAACATTCAGTACTTC. Amino acid sequence: CASSYPQGTAKNIQYF.

This clone came up once. The chain recombines TRBV7-6 with TRBJ1-3, with D uncertain. Per germline, CDR1 SGHVS and CDR2 FNYEAQ. V shed 1 base and J shed 0 bases, with 16 bases lying between them. The CDR3 length is 18 residues. CDR3 bases: TGTGCCAGCAGCTTAGAGGTCCAGGCTGCTAGCTCTGGAAACACCATATATTTT. It encodes CASSLEVQAASSGNTIYF.

The chain combines TRBV7-2 with TRBJ2-3; no reliable D call. The germline CDR1 and CDR2 sequences are SGHTA and FQGNSA. V dropped 3 bases and J dropped 5 bases, with 15 bases sitting between them. The CDR3 contains 15 residues. CDR3 nucleotide sequence: TGTGCCAGCAGCTTTTTTGGTAGCATCGTAGATACGCAGTATTTT. It is translated as CASSFFGSIVDTQYF.

The rearrangement links TRBV5-1 to TRBJ2-7; 12 nucleotides line up with TRBD2. With V trimmed by 2 bases and J by 3 bases, 6 bases remained unmatched. The germline V gene encodes CDR1 SGHRS and CDR2 YFSETQ. This CDR3 comprises 16 residues. CDR3 sequence reads: CASSFGRLAGDYEQYF. DNA of the CDR3: TGCGCCAGCAGCTTCGGCAGACTAGCGGGAGACTACGAGCAGTACTTC.

This clone was detected only once. V and J are TRBV4-2 and TRBJ2-3; TRBD2 matches at 12 bases. This CDR3 comprises 18 residues. The V gene's germline CDR1 is LGHNA and CDR2 YNFKEQ. V shed 1 base and J 0 bases; nucleotides not matched to a gene: 5. This CDR3 reads CASSQGTSGATSTDTQYF. The CDR3 region has the DNA TGTGCCAGCAGCCAAGGGACTAGCGGGGCAACTAGCACAGATACGCAGTATTTT.

This clone was observed a handful of times. This chain connects TRBV5-4 to TRBJ2-6; no firm D call. There are 16 residues in the CDR3. Germline CDR1 reads SGHNT; CDR2 reads YYREEE (reference sequence). V was clipped by 7 bases and J by 4 bases, with 18 bases between them. For the CDR3, the DNA is TGTGCCAGCGGCGTACTGGGTCCCGTCGGGGCCAACGTCCTGACTTTC. This encodes CASGVLGPVGANVLTF. The full variable domain, completed using reference TRBV5-4 and TRBJ2-6, is ETGVTQSPTHLIKTRGQQVTLRCSSQSGHNTVSWYQQALGQGPQFIFQYYREEENGRGNFPPRFSGLQFPNYSSELNVNALELDDSALYLCASGVLGPVGANVLTFGAGSRLTVL.

The J gene is TRBJ2-6, the V gene TRBV15; 7 bases are shared with TRBD1. V dropped 4 bases and J dropped 0; count of bases not matched to a gene: 6. CDR3 length equals 17 residues. Germline CDR1 reads LNHNV; CDR2 reads YYDKDF (reference sequence). For the CDR3, the DNA is TGTGCCACCAGCAAGGGACAGACGTACTCTGGGGCCAACGTCCTGACTTTC. It codes for CATSKGQTYSGANVLTF.

The chain recombines TRBV18 with TRBJ2-1; 7 positions agree with TRBD2. This CDR3 is 15 amino acids long. CDR1 and CDR2 from the germline V gene are KGHSH and LQKENI. With 0 bases clipped from V and 5 bases from J, the junction kept 4 bases outside the gene matches. The CDR3 coding sequence is TGTGCCAGCTCACCACCAGGGCGGGGGAACAATGAGCAGTTCTTC. This sequence encodes CASSPPGRGNNEQFF.

This clone was picked up a small number of times. V and J are TRBV7-9 and TRBJ1-1, with D perhaps matching TRBD1 (6 bases). CDR1 is SEHNR and CDR2 is FQNEAQ in the germline V gene (reference sequence). With 8 bases removed from V and 2 bases from J, the gap between germline ends came to 18 bases. CDR3 length: 15 amino acids. CDR3: CASLAAGGRNTEAFF. Here the CDR3 DNA reads TGTGCCAGCTTGGCGGCGGGGGGGCGAAACACTGAAGCTTTCTTT. The variable domain in full, completed from reference TRBV7-9 and TRBJ1-1, reads DTGVSQNPRHKITKRGQNVTFRCDPISEHNRLYWYRQTLGQGPEFLTYFQNEAQLEKSRLLSDRFSAERPKGSFSTLEIQRTEQGDSAMYLCASLAAGGRNTEAFFGQGTRLTVV.

The V call is TRBV4-3, the J call TRBJ2-5; TRBD2 aligns across 12 bases. The DNA end is more similar to TRBJ2-7, so the J call may be wrong. In germline, CDR1 is LGHNA, CDR2 YSLEER. The CDR3 is 17 residues long. CDR3 in amino acids: CASSQWETSGGAYEQYF. CDR3 bases: TGCGCCAGCAGCCAATGGGAGACTAGCGGGGGCGCCTACGAGCAGTACTTC.

This chain links TRBV2 with TRBJ2-1; 9 nucleotides line up with TRBD2. V lost 3 bases and J lost 0; bases outside the gene matches: 0. There are 15 residues in the CDR3. Looked up from germline, CDR1 is SNHLY and CDR2 is FYNNEI. CDR3 DNA sequence: TGTGCCAGCAGTGAGCGGGGGGGCTCCTACAATGAGCAGTTCTTC. It specifies CASSERGGSYNEQFF.

The chain carries TRBV7-2 and TRBJ2-7; D is possibly TRBD1 (5 bases). CDR3 length: 14 residues. Between the trimmed V and J ends, which lost 1 base and 4 bases, there was a span of 11 bases. Germline CDR1 is SGHTA and CDR2 is FQGNSA. CDR3 nucleotides: TGTGCCAGCAGCTTAGTAGGGGTTGGGTACGAGCAGTACTTC. This translates into CASSLVGVGYEQYF.

DNA of the CDR3: TGTGCCAGCAGCATAACACCGGCCCATGGCTACACCTTC. It specifies CASSITPAHGYTF. The chain uses TRBV21-1 and TRBJ1-2. TRBV21-1 is deemed a pseudogene. The CDR3 consists of 13 residues.

To note about this clone: One end of the junction does not line up with germline, which may come from a read error. V is TRBV4-3 and J is TRBJ2-3; 9 bases are a match to TRBD1. Germline CDR1 and CDR2: LGHNA and YSLEER. The CDR3 extends over 14 amino acids. DNA for the CDR3: TGCGCCAGCAGCCGAAACGGGGACAGGGAAGGTTTGGATTTT. This gives the protein CASSRNGDREGLDF.

This chain connects TRBV11-2 to TRBJ1-4, with D possibly matching TRBD1 (6 bases). The V end was cut by 0 bases, the J end by 5 bases, with 19 bases between. The CDR3 is made up of 18 amino acids. CDR1 and CDR2 from the germline V gene are SGHAT and FQNNGV. The CDR3 loop is CASSLDQLGWGANEKLFF. For the CDR3, the DNA is TGTGCCAGCAGCTTAGATCAGCTAGGGTGGGGGGCAAATGAAAAACTGTTTTTT.